The text below deals with one T cell receptor (beta chain). This specimen comes from a study of blood T cell repertoires in COVID-19. Study summary: Samples taken during acute and convalescent COVID-19 were collected in the United States, Italy and Spain. PBMCs, B-cell-depleted T cells, or T cells provided the cDNA or gDNA that made up the material.

CDR1 is SGHTA and CDR2 is FQGNSA in the germline V gene. Trimming removed 1 base at V and 2 bases at J, with 9 bases between. The CDR3 has 15 amino acids. The repertoire was sequenced with immunoSEQ multiplex PCR; TCRdb's copy has only in-frame clones and lacks some. The repertoire holds around 190,000 clones, with roughly 83% as singletons. The V call is TRBV7-2, the J call TRBJ2-1, with D hard to call. Material for sequencing was peripheral blood. The receptor was derived from a human donor in a cohort sampled during active COVID-19. The CDR3 sequence is CASSLDGGTYNEQFF. The CDR3 bases are TGTGCCAGCAGCTTAGATGGCGGCACCTACAATGAGCAGTTCTTC.